This T cell receptor (beta chain) was retrieved from a study of T-cell reconstitution after alpha-beta-depleted transplantation in children. Study-wide points: Among T cells one year after transplant, newly produced cells accounted for most counts and diversity. Surviving recipient T cells and thymic progenitors underlay high day-60 TCRbeta diversity in some patients. Expanded graft clones, several hundred of them, were reportedly the source of alpha-beta T cells about two months after transplant.

Unique molecular identifiers tagged the TCRbeta library. One entry per CDR3 protein, called by TCRdb with MiXCR from the PCR reads. The sample lists about 540,000 distinct CDR3 sequences, around 27% seen once, with around a third in the top ten. CDR1 is LGHDT and CDR2 is YNNKEL in the germline V gene (reference sequence). V shed 1 base and J 1 base; nucleotides not matched to a gene: 5. The CDR3 runs to 16 residues. This clonotype came up a few times. Its antigen is not identified. The TCR comes from a boy younger than two with Wiskott-Aldrich syndrome, due to receive a stem cell transplant. The sample here was PBMCs, taken before TCRalphabeta/CD19-depleted stem cell transplant. The rearrangement joins TRBV3-1 to TRBJ2-7; TRBD1 matches at 9 bases. Here the CDR3 reads CASSQGAGTGSYEQYF. The CDR3 DNA reads as TGTGCCAGCAGCCAAGGGGCCGGGACAGGGTCCTACGAGCAGTACTTC.